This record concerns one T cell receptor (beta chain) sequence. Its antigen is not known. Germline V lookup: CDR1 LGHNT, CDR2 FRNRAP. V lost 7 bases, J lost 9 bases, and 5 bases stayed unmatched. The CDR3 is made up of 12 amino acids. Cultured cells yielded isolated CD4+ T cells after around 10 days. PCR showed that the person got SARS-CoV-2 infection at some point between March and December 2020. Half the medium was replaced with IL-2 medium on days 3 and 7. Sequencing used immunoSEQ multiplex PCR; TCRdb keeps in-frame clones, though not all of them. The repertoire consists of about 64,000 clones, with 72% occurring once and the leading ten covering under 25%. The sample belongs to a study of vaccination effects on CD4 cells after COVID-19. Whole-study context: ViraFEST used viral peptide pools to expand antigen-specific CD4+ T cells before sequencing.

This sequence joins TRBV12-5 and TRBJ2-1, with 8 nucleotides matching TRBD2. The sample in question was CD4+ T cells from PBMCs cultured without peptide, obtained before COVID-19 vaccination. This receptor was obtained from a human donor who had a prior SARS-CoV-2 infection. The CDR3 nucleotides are TGTGCTAGTGCCCCCCTAGCGGGTGAGCAGTTCTTC. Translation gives CASAPLAGEQFF.